The next 27 T cell receptor beta chains were all read from a single sample in a study of blood T cells in healthy people across ages. A second 7 to 11 cycle PCR used barcoded and J-beta primers. TCRdb itself ran the 5' RACE reads through MiXCR, one entry per CDR3 protein. This table holds around 690,000 distinct CDR3 sequences, 58% found once. Material: blood. All receptors come from a man aged 55-75 years in good health.

This clonotype has just a few counts. The V gene is TRBV6-5, the J gene TRBJ1-6; D remains ambiguous. The CDR3 has 16 amino acids. Germline assignment: CDR1 MNHEY and CDR2 SVGAGI. V was trimmed by 0 bases and J by 0 bases, leaving 6 bases between them. The CDR3 bases are TGTGCCAGCAGTTACTCCGGGATCTCCTATAATTCACCCCTCCACTTT. Translation: CASSYSGISYNSPLHF.

This clonotype showed up many times. This sequence joins TRBV3-1 and TRBJ2-3; 7 bases are a match to TRBD2. Germline CDR1 is LGHDT and CDR2 is YNNKEL (reference sequence). CDR3 size: 13 residues. Germline trimming cut 6 bases from V and 1 base from J; bases unmatched to any gene: 1. The CDR3 spells CASRAGGTDTQYF. In DNA form, the CDR3 reads TGTGCCAGCAGGGCGGGGGGCACAGATACGCAGTATTTT.

Of note for this clonotype: It may be a read error: a sequence one base away is much more abundant. The chain combines TRBV5-1 with TRBJ2-7; D remains unclear. Germline CDR1 is SGHRS and CDR2 is YFSETQ. The CDR3 totals 13 residues. Trimming took off 4 bases at V and 1 base at J, with 9 bases between the two ends. In DNA form, the CDR3 reads TGCGCCAGCAGCCGGGCGTCATCCTACGAGCAGTACTTC. Translating it yields CASSRASSYEQYF.

CDR3 sequence (DNA): TGCAGCGTTGGGTTCAGTGATGATGAAAAACTGTTTTTT. Protein product: CSVGFSDDEKLFF. The J gene is TRBJ1-4, the V gene TRBV29-1; the D is unclear. This CDR3 contains 13 residues. The germline gives CDR1 SQVTM, CDR2 ANQGSEA. V gave up 4 bases and J gave up 6 bases, with 12 bases separating them.

The chain carries TRBV6-1 and TRBJ2-1; possible D gene TRBD2, 5 bases. CDR1 is MNHNS and CDR2 is SASEGT in the germline V gene. Trimming stripped 8 bases from V and 13 bases from J, with 21 bases between. The CDR3 is made up of 13 amino acids. This CDR3 is CASRWSIGETQFF. CDR3 nucleotide sequence: TGTGCCAGCCGTTGGTCGATTGGGGAGACCCAGTTCTTC.

V is TRBV20-1 and J is TRBJ2-7, with TRBD2 identical over 7 bases. V was pared by 3 bases and J by 0 bases, with 5 bases of the junction left unmatched. Germline-derived CDR1 and CDR2 are DFQATT and SNEGSKA (reference sequence). The CDR3 is made up of 14 amino acids. The CDR3 DNA sequence: TGCAGTGCTAGGGGAGGGGATAGCTCCTACGAGCAGTACTTC. Protein sequence: CSARGGDSSYEQYF.

The chain has TRBV3-1 and TRBJ2-1; perhaps TRBD2 as D (7 bases). This CDR3 has 20 residues. V was shortened by 0 bases and J by 0 bases, with 21 bases between the two germline ends. Germline V CDR1 and CDR2: LGHDT, YNNKEL (reference sequence). The CDR3: CASSQDLRGWAGASYNEQFF. CDR3 in DNA: TGTGCCAGCAGCCAAGATCTTCGAGGGTGGGCGGGGGCCTCCTACAATGAGCAGTTCTTC.

This clonotype occurred once. The chain combines TRBV9 with TRBJ2-7; D possibly corresponds to TRBD2 (6 bases). This CDR3 spans 17 amino acids. Trimming removed 2 bases from V and 1 base from J, with 19 bases in between. Germline V CDR1 and CDR2: SGDLS, YYNGEE. CDR3 nucleotides: TGTGCCAGCAGCGTGTCGTCCGGGACGGGGGATTCCTACGAGCAGTACTTC. Translated: CASSVSSGTGDSYEQYF.

The chain employs TRBV3-1 and TRBJ2-3, with D possibly matching TRBD2 (6 bases). The CDR3 sequence is 15 residues long. V dropped 0 bases and J dropped 6 bases, with 13 bases sitting between them. CDR1 is LGHDT, CDR2 YNNKEL, per germline (reference sequence). CDR3 residues: CASSQDRRGLDTQYF. CDR3 coding DNA: TGTGCCAGCAGCCAAGATAGGCGGGGTCTGGATACGCAGTATTTT.

This clonotype has just a few counts. The chain couples TRBV4-2 to TRBJ2-1; 9 nucleotides match TRBD2. The trim removed 0 bases at V and 3 bases at J, leaving 6 bases unmatched. There are 17 residues in the CDR3. Germline-derived CDR1 and CDR2 are LGHNA and YNFKEQ. The CDR3 coding sequence is TGTGCCAGCAGCCAAGAGGCTAGCGGGGACGACTACAATGAGCAGTTCTTC. Translation gives CASSQEASGDDYNEQFF.

The CDR3 sequence is CAISKTGDPNYGYTF. CDR3 sequence (DNA): TGTGCCATCAGTAAGACAGGGGATCCTAACTATGGCTACACCTTC. V usage is TRBV10-3 and J usage is TRBJ1-2; 8 bases match TRBD1. The V gene's germline CDR1 is ENHRY and CDR2 SYGVKD. The trim removed 5 bases at V and 0 bases at J, leaving 5 bases unmatched. The CDR3 has 15 amino acids.

This chain joins TRBV12-3 or TRBV12-4 and TRBJ2-4; no reliable D call. The J call may be mistaken, given a closer DNA end match to TRBJ2-5. The CDR3 spans 14 residues. Here the CDR3 reads CASSPSGVGETQYF. CDR3 in DNA: TGTGCCAGCAGTCCGTCAGGTGTTGGAGAGACCCAGTACTTC.

This chain joins TRBV10-3 and TRBJ2-7; no firm D call. The V gene's germline CDR1 is ENHRY and CDR2 SYGVKD. V lost 8 bases, J lost 5 bases, and 22 bases lay in between. The CDR3 is 15 residues long. As DNA, the CDR3 is TGTGCCATCGGTGGGCAGCTGCTTGGGTTGGACGAGCAGTACTTC. Protein: CAIGGQLLGLDEQYF.

This clonotype was found a few times. This chain uses TRBV20-1 with TRBJ2-7; TRBD1 aligns across 10 bases. J was trimmed by 2 bases and V by 4 bases; bases with no gene match: 8. Germline CDR1 and CDR2: DFQATT and SNEGSKA (reference sequence). CDR3 length: 15 residues. CDR3 region: CSATARTGGPYEQYF. CDR3 DNA sequence: TGCAGTGCTACCGCTCGGACAGGGGGTCCCTACGAGCAGTACTTC.

As to this clonotype: The junction does not match germline at one end; this may be a read error. The chain uses TRBV9 and TRBJ2-3; D uncertain. CDR1 is SGDLS and CDR2 is YYNGEE in the germline V gene. The CDR3 totals 15 residues. Here the CDR3 reads CASSVAIQSTDTQYF. CDR3 coding DNA: TGTGCTAGCAGCGTAGCTATTCAGAGCACAGATACGCAGTATTTT.

On this clonotype: The junction and the germline gene differ at one end; a read error may be behind it. The CDR3 region is CASSPWSVPGLNYNGQFF. CDR3 in DNA: TGTGCCAGCAGCCCATGGAGTGTCCCGGGACTAAATTACAATGGGCAGTTCTTC. The chain joins TRBV14 to TRBJ2-1; 7 nucleotides agree with TRBD2. CDR3 length: 18 residues. The germline CDR1 and CDR2 sequences are SGHDN and FVKESK.

This clonotype came up a few times. A single base separates this from a much larger clone, so it may be a read error. The chain is built from TRBV6-5 and TRBJ2-5, with D perhaps matching TRBD1 (5 bases). Per the germline V gene, CDR1 is MNHEY and CDR2 is SVGAGI. This CDR3 is built from 11 residues. V was clipped by 2 bases and J by 7 bases, with 5 bases between them. CDR3 in amino acids: CASSYGATQYF. The DNA of the CDR3 is TGTGCCAGCAGTTACGGGGCGACCCAGTACTTC.

The table lists this clonotype with a few counts. The conserved phenylalanine or tryptophan normally closing the CDR3 is absent here, so this likely arose from a read error. The limits of the CDR3 on the DNA are not certain, so only TCRdb's listed CDR3 is given. The chain carries TRBV12-3 or TRBV12-4 and TRBJ2-3; the table names TRBD1, a call not compared with the DNA. The CDR3 contains 14 residues when both ends are counted. CDR3 amino acids: CASSFGGSADTQYS.

In this sample, this clonotype turned up once. The rearrangement uses TRBV28 and TRBJ2-3, with a weak D call TRBD1 (5 bases). CDR3 length: 16 amino acids. V was cut by 5 bases and J by 3 bases, with 18 bases left in between. Germline CDR1 is MDHEN and CDR2 is SYDVKM. The CDR3 loop is CASSLLQGRSTDTQYF. DNA for the CDR3: TGTGCCAGCAGTCTCCTCCAGGGTAGAAGTACAGATACGCAGTATTTT.

V usage is TRBV12-5 and J usage is TRBJ1-1; perhaps TRBD1 as D (5 bases). There are 11 residues in the CDR3. Trimming left V 1 base short and J 11 bases short, with 8 bases between. From germline, CDR1 is LGHNT and CDR2 FRNRAP. The CDR3 DNA is TGTGCTAGTGGTTTGGCAGGGACCGCTTTCTTT. Residues: CASGLAGTAFF.

The chain recombines TRBV12-3 or TRBV12-4 with TRBJ2-2, with 7 nucleotides matching TRBD2. Trimming took 7 bases from V and 4 from J; bases not matched to a gene: 12. This CDR3 is 16 amino acids long. CDR3 coding DNA: TGTGCCAGCAACCCTCGGGGAGGGCGGAGCACCGGGGAGCTGTTTTTT. This sequence encodes CASNPRGGRSTGELFF.

The CDR3 spells CASSHPGTGVYEQYF. DNA for the CDR3: TGTGCCAGCAGTCATCCGGGGACAGGGGTCTACGAGCAGTACTTC. The V gene is TRBV12-3 or TRBV12-4, the J gene TRBJ2-7, with 10 positions matching TRBD1. This CDR3 contains 15 residues. J lost 3 bases, V lost 5 bases, and 7 bases had no gene match.

The chain is built from TRBV6-5 and TRBJ2-4, with D possibly TRBD2 on 6 matching bases. This CDR3 has 13 residues. Trimming pared 6 bases from V and 9 bases from J, leaving 15 bases between. Germline lookup yields CDR1 MNHEY and CDR2 SVGAGI. The DNA for the CDR3 is TGTGCCAGCAGGGGGGGTACCCCAGGCATTCAGTACTTC. Protein sequence: CASRGGTPGIQYF.

The chain uses TRBV10-3 and TRBJ1-4; weak D call: TRBD1 (5 bases). Trimming took 11 bases from V and 5 from J, leaving 18 bases between them. Germline V lookup: CDR1 ENHRY, CDR2 SYGVKD. The CDR3 sequence is 14 residues long. For the CDR3, the DNA is TGTGCCTCCAAGAGGGCAGGGCGAAATGAAAAACTGTTTTTT. It translates to CASKRAGRNEKLFF.

This sequence joins TRBV4-1 and TRBJ2-3, with 10 bases aligning to TRBD2. CDR1 and CDR2 from the germline V gene are MGHRA and YSYEKL. Trimming cost V 4 bases and J 6 bases; bases outside gene matches: 7. The CDR3 runs to 15 residues. Here the CDR3 DNA reads TGCGCCAGCAGCCTTGGACTAGCGGACGTGGATACGCAGTATTTT. Translating it yields CASSLGLADVDTQYF.

The chain employs TRBV28 and TRBJ2-5; D unclear. Trimming shortened V by 7 bases and J by 1 base, and 13 bases separated the two germline ends. CDR1 MDHEN and CDR2 SYDVKM come from the germline V gene. The CDR3 has 14 amino acids. The CDR3 sequence: CASNRRVLQETQYF. CDR3 coding DNA: TGTGCCAGCAACCGTCGGGTCCTCCAAGAGACCCAGTACTTC.

In this sample, this clonotype turned up a few times. This rearrangement joins TRBV4-1 to TRBJ2-6; D may be TRBD2 (5 bases). Germline values: CDR1 MGHRA, CDR2 YSYEKL. V lost 6 bases to trimming and J lost 0 bases, with 12 bases between them. This CDR3 region has 16 residues. CDR3 protein: CASSRDGRSGANVLTF. CDR3 DNA sequence: TGCGCCAGCAGTCGGGATGGACGCTCTGGGGCCAACGTCCTGACTTTC.